Shown below are 28 T cell receptor beta chains from a single sample sequenced in a study of shared clonotypes between healthy human individuals (dated by TCRdb to about 2020). The method was the immunoSEQ multiplex PCR assay. Held by TCRdb, this immuneACCESS table contains in-frame sequences only and omits some clones. Under half of the omission traces to an unresolved V gene where checked; the cause of the rest is unknown. This sample holds around 2,000,000 clones; more than 85% were observed only once. The ten largest clones add up to 1.7% of the sample. For the CD8 naive samples, CD45RO-negative cells were positively selected for CCR7, yielding a CD45RA+CCR7+ population from which TemRA cells were excluded. The source material was naive CD8+ T cells from PBMCs. Explained via the paper, the cell subset or site label denotes: CD45RA+CCR7+. The receptors here all came from a man aged 18-30 years in good health. Some clones in this sample may be carry-over from other donors' samples.

J is TRBJ1-1 and V is TRBV5-6; D is possibly TRBD1 (5 bases). The CDR3 is 14 amino acids. V lost 5 bases and J lost 0, with 11 bases in between. Germline V gene data show CDR1 as SGHDT and CDR2 as YYEEEE. The CDR3: CASRGRGLNTEAFF. CDR3 sequence (DNA): TGTGCCAGCAGGGGGCGGGGCTTGAACACTGAAGCTTTCTTT.

This chain uses TRBV4-3 with TRBJ2-1, with 11 bases lining up with TRBD2. The trim removed 0 bases at V and 5 bases at J, leaving 6 bases unmatched. Germline values: CDR1 LGHNA, CDR2 YSLEER. This CDR3 is built from 17 residues. CDR3 sequence: CASSQDPSGRPDNEQFF. The CDR3, as DNA: TGCGCCAGCAGCCAAGATCCTAGCGGGAGGCCTGACAATGAGCAGTTCTTC.

This clone was detected only once. The chain links TRBV2 to TRBJ2-1; 7 bases are shared with TRBD1. Looked up from germline, CDR1 is SNHLY and CDR2 is FYNNEI. The CDR3 contains 16 residues. Germline trimming cut 1 base from V and 5 bases from J; bases unmatched to any gene: 8. The CDR3 protein is CASSEGKGQGDNEQFF. Here the CDR3 DNA reads TGTGCCAGCAGTGAAGGGAAGGGCCAGGGGGACAATGAGCAGTTCTTC.

The chain has TRBV5-1 and TRBJ2-7, with D tentatively TRBD2 (6 bases). The V gene's germline CDR1 is SGHRS and CDR2 YFSETQ. Trimming removed 7 bases at V and 3 bases at J, with 11 bases between. This CDR3 comprises 12 residues. DNA for the CDR3: TGCGCCAGCTCGGGGACTCACTACGAGCAGTACTTC. This codes for CASSGTHYEQYF.

The CDR3 sequence: CASSHPGAGAQYF. CDR3 in DNA: TGTGCCAGCAGTCATCCAGGTGCTGGGGCCCAGTACTTC. This sequence joins TRBV7-9 and TRBJ2-5; no clear D gene. Germline V CDR1 and CDR2: SEHNR, FQNEAQ (reference sequence). The V end was cut by 6 bases, the J end by 9 bases, with 17 bases between. The CDR3 contains 13 residues.

The gene calls are TRBV7-8 and TRBJ2-2; 7 bases map to TRBD2. Germline values: CDR1 SGHVS, CDR2 FQNEAQ. The CDR3 contains 14 residues. The trim removed 7 bases at V and 1 base at J, leaving 3 bases unmatched. CDR3 sequence: CASTPGGNTGELFF. In DNA form, the CDR3 reads TGTGCCAGCACCCCGGGAGGGAACACCGGGGAGCTGTTTTTT.

J is TRBJ2-7 and V is TRBV2; 8 bases align to TRBD2. The CDR3 is made up of 13 amino acids. The germline V gene has CDR1 SNHLY and CDR2 FYNNEI. The trim removed 9 bases at V and 7 bases at J, leaving 11 bases unmatched. The CDR3: CARSGREVREQYF. The CDR3 DNA reads TGTGCCAGGTCGGGGCGGGAGGTACGGGAGCAGTACTTC.

The count of this clone is one. J is TRBJ2-5 and V is TRBV7-3; no firm D call. Germline V gene lookup returns CDR1 SGHTA and CDR2 FQGTGA. Trimming stripped 1 base from V and 3 bases from J, with 9 bases between. The CDR3 has 14 residues. CDR3 sequence reads: CASSLSGYKETQYF. CDR3 bases: TGTGCCAGCAGCTTAAGCGGATACAAAGAGACCCAGTACTTC.

Only one count was recorded for this clone. The CDR3 DNA reads as TGTGCCACCAGCAGCCGGAGCGATCAGCCCCAGCATTTT. This gives the protein CATSSRSDQPQHF. The V call is TRBV15, the J call TRBJ1-5; D is unresolved. The V gene's germline CDR1 is LNHNV and CDR2 YYDKDF (reference sequence). With 3 bases removed from V and 5 bases from J, the gap between germline ends came to 8 bases. This CDR3 region has 13 residues.

The CDR3 nucleotides are TGTGCCAGCAGCCAACCGGACAGCCCATATGGCTACACCTTC. Amino acid sequence: CASSQPDSPYGYTF. This chain joins TRBV14 and TRBJ1-2, with D possibly TRBD1 on 6 matching bases. V was pared by 2 bases and J by 5 bases, with 12 bases between. This CDR3 region has 14 residues. Germline loops: CDR1 SGHDN, CDR2 FVKESK.

Regarding this clone: At the DNA level, this CDR3 is encoded by other sequences in the same sample as well. The chain uses TRBV5-6 and TRBJ2-3; D remains unclear. The germline V and J ends were trimmed by 0 bases and 2 bases, with 1 base remaining between them. CDR1 is SGHDT, CDR2 YYEEEE, per germline. The length of the CDR3 is 12 residues. As DNA, the CDR3 is TGTGCCAGCAGCTTGGCCACAGATACGCAGTATTTT. This gives the protein CASSLATDTQYF.

Points on this clone: Other DNA sequences in this sample translate to the same CDR3. The gene calls are TRBV27 and TRBJ2-7; 7 bases are shared with TRBD1. V shed 4 bases and J 3 bases; nucleotides not matched to a gene: 3. CDR1 is MNHEY, CDR2 SMNVEV, per germline (reference sequence). The CDR3 has 13 amino acids. The DNA for the CDR3 is TGTGCCAGCAGTTCGGGACAGAGCTACGAGCAGTACTTC. Translating gives CASSSGQSYEQYF.

The J gene is TRBJ2-7, the V gene TRBV30; 7 bases fit TRBD2. The CDR3 sequence is 14 residues long. Trimming at V came to 0 bases and at J to 9 bases, leaving 11 bases not matched to a gene. The germline CDR1 and CDR2 sequences are GTSNPN and SVGIG (reference sequence). Here the CDR3 DNA reads TGTGCCTGGAGTGTAGGGGAGGGGAAATGGTTGCAGTACTTC. Its protein product is CAWSVGEGKWLQYF.

This chain links TRBV7-2 with TRBJ2-2; a possible D gene is TRBD2 (6 bases). The CDR3 runs 18 residues. V lost 2 bases and J 0 bases, leaving 16 bases between the germline ends. CDR1 is SGHTA, CDR2 FQGNSA, per germline. The CDR3, as DNA: TGTGCCAGCAGCTTAAGTATGGCTAGCGCTACGAACACCGGGGAGCTGTTTTTT. Translation gives CASSLSMASATNTGELFF.

The chain combines TRBV4-1 with TRBJ2-7, with D unresolved. Germline V gene data show CDR1 as MGHRA and CDR2 as YSYEKL. CDR3 size: 15 residues. Trimming removed 1 base from V and 2 bases from J, with 12 bases in between. CDR3 coding DNA: TGCGCCAGCAGCCAAGGATCAGGAATCCCCTACGAGCAGTACTTC. Translated, it gives CASSQGSGIPYEQYF.

The chain joins TRBV5-1 to TRBJ1-1, with no clear D. The germline V and J ends were trimmed by 0 bases and 1 base, with 13 bases remaining between them. This CDR3 has 16 residues. Germline assignment: CDR1 SGHRS and CDR2 YFSETQ. CDR3 DNA sequence: TGCGCCAGCAGCTTGGGAGTGAGCCCGGGGAACACTGAAGCTTTCTTT. It translates to CASSLGVSPGNTEAFF.

This chain links TRBV25-1 with TRBJ2-7; 7 bases agree with TRBD2. Germline V gene sequence: CDR1 MGHDK, CDR2 SYGVNS. CDR3 length: 14 residues. V lost 3 bases, J lost 6 bases, and 8 bases stayed unmatched. The CDR3 loop is CASSDGGFHAEQYF. The DNA of the CDR3 is TGTGCCAGCAGTGACGGGGGGTTTCACGCCGAGCAGTACTTC.

In this sample, this clone turned up once. The gene calls are TRBV5-1 and TRBJ2-1; D gene uncertain. Trimming cost V 1 base and J 7 bases, with 6 bases left between them. This CDR3 is built from 12 residues. Germline CDR1 is SGHRS and CDR2 is YFSETQ. CDR3 region: CASSLSTNEQFF. CDR3 coding DNA: TGCGCCAGCAGCTTGTCAACGAATGAGCAGTTCTTC. Complete variable domain (other parts from reference TRBV5-1 and TRBJ2-1): KAGVTQTPRYLIKTRGQQVTLSCSPISGHRSVSWYQQTPGQGLQFLFEYFSETQRNKGNFPGRFSGRQFSNSRSEMNVSTLELGDSALYLCASSLSTNEQFFGPGTRLTVL.

The chain has TRBV4-3 and TRBJ2-3; D not resolved. The CDR3 length is 15 residues. Per germline, CDR1 LGHNA and CDR2 YSLEER. V lost 3 bases and J lost 4, with 14 bases in between. The CDR3 spells CASSHGSGEADTQYF. Here the CDR3 DNA reads TGCGCCAGCAGCCATGGGTCAGGAGAGGCAGATACGCAGTATTTT.

The chain uses TRBV13 and TRBJ2-7, with D possibly being TRBD1 or TRBD2 (5 bases each). The V and J ends lost 0 bases and 6 bases respectively, with 15 bases between them. The germline V gene encodes CDR1 PRHDT and CDR2 FYEKMQ (reference sequence). The CDR3 spans 15 residues. The CDR3 is CASSLGGEIRGEQYF. The CDR3 bases are TGTGCCAGCAGCTTAGGGGGGGAGATTCGTGGCGAGCAGTACTTC.

The V call is TRBV9, the J call TRBJ2-1; D possibly uses TRBD1 or TRBD2 (5 bases each). Germline V gives CDR1 SGDLS, CDR2 YYNGEE. The CDR3 has 16 amino acids. V dropped 0 bases and J dropped 0 bases, with 10 bases sitting between them. The CDR3 is CASSVVGGNSYNEQFF. The CDR3 nucleotides are TGTGCCAGCAGCGTAGTTGGGGGAAACTCCTACAATGAGCAGTTCTTC.

This chain connects TRBV25-1 to TRBJ2-3; D not resolved. This CDR3 has 12 amino acids. Trimming removed 6 bases at V and 1 base at J, with 5 bases between. Per germline, CDR1 MGHDK and CDR2 SYGVNS. CDR3 nucleotides: TGTGCCAGCAGGGGTCGCACAGATACGCAGTATTTT. Its protein is CASRGRTDTQYF.

CDR3: CSVEERLANTGELFF. CDR3 nucleotide sequence: TGCAGCGTTGAAGAGAGACTAGCCAACACCGGGGAGCTGTTTTTT. This chain links TRBV29-1 with TRBJ2-2, with 7 bases that match TRBD2. V lost 0 bases and J lost 2; bases outside the gene matches: 3. CDR1 and CDR2 from the germline V gene are SQVTM and ANQGSEA. The CDR3 consists of 15 residues.

This chain connects TRBV6-1 to TRBJ1-5; D not resolved. V gave up 4 bases and J gave up 6 bases, with 13 bases separating them. From germline, CDR1 is MNHNS and CDR2 SASEGT. CDR3 length equals 14 residues. The CDR3 region is CASSGRQAAQPQHF. DNA for the CDR3: TGTGCCAGCAGTGGGAGGCAGGCGGCTCAGCCCCAGCATTTT.

The J gene is TRBJ2-1, the V gene TRBV6-4; 13 nucleotides agree with TRBD2. The trim removed 7 bases at V and 9 bases at J, leaving 6 bases unmatched. Germline assignment: CDR1 MRHNA and CDR2 SNTAGT. This CDR3 has 14 amino acids. The CDR3 protein is CASKTSGRAGEQFF. The CDR3 nucleotides are TGTGCCAGCAAAACTAGCGGGAGGGCGGGTGAGCAGTTCTTC.

The J gene is TRBJ2-5, the V gene TRBV27, with 7 bases that match TRBD2. V lost 5 bases to trimming and J lost 1 base; unmatched junction nucleotides: 13. The germline gives CDR1 MNHEY, CDR2 SMNVEV (reference sequence). The CDR3 has 17 residues. The CDR3 spells CASSPIVGRGTQETQYF. The DNA of the CDR3 is TGTGCCAGCAGTCCCATAGTCGGGCGGGGGACCCAAGAGACCCAGTACTTC.

This clone is a singleton in its sample. The same CDR3 is also encoded by other DNA sequences in this sample. This chain joins TRBV7-9 and TRBJ1-5; D is uncertain. Germline CDR1 is SEHNR and CDR2 is FQNEAQ (reference sequence). The CDR3 totals 14 residues. Trimming stripped 6 bases from V and 0 bases from J, with 9 bases between. The CDR3 DNA reads as TGTGCCAGCAGTAGTGGGTATAGCAATCAGCCCCAGCATTTT. As protein: CASSSGYSNQPQHF.

The CDR3 sequence: CASSPRRVDQPQHF. Here the CDR3 DNA reads TGCGCCAGCAGCCCTCGGAGGGTTGATCAGCCCCAGCATTTT. This chain uses TRBV4-1 with TRBJ1-5; D unclear. V was clipped by 4 bases and J by 5 bases, with 12 bases between them. The germline V gene encodes CDR1 MGHRA and CDR2 YSYEKL. CDR3 size: 14 residues.